The 31 T cell receptor beta chains below come from one sample, sequenced in a study of cytomegalovirus exposure and HLA in healthy donors. Amplification used 60 Vbeta primers and 13 Jbeta primers. Using immunoSEQ multiplex PCR, the repertoire was profiled, and TCRdb retains in-frame clones only, with some absent. The table lists under 95,000 clones, 7.6% of them singletons. What was sequenced was PBMCs. The receptors derive from a man over 45 in good health and CMV-seronegative.

This clone has a handful of counts. The chain is built from TRBV30 and TRBJ1-5; 9 bases are shared with TRBD1. This CDR3 comprises 16 residues. J lost 2 bases, V lost 3 bases, and 8 bases had no gene match. Germline CDR1 GTSNPN, CDR2 SVGIG (reference sequence). CDR3 amino acids: CAWSPTGGGGNQPQHF. The DNA of the CDR3 is TGTGCCTGGAGCCCGACAGGGGGTGGTGGCAATCAGCCCCAGCATTTT.

This clone showed up just a few times. The V gene is TRBV18, the J gene TRBJ2-7, with D possibly matching TRBD1 (5 bases). The CDR3 has 14 residues. Germline V lookup: CDR1 KGHSH, CDR2 LQKENI. Trimming removed 3 bases at V and 2 bases at J, with 11 bases between. The CDR3 DNA is TGTGCCAGCTCACCCCAGGGTAAAACCTACGAGCAGTACTTC. It translates to CASSPQGKTYEQYF.

This clone was recorded a few times. The chain uses TRBV28 and TRBJ1-1; D gene unclear. CDR3 length: 12 residues. CDR1 is MDHEN, CDR2 SYDVKM, per germline. V dropped 8 bases and J dropped 5 bases, with 12 bases sitting between them. The CDR3 here is CASLRRATEAFF. The CDR3 nucleotides are TGTGCCAGCCTAAGGAGGGCAACTGAAGCTTTCTTT.

The gene calls are TRBV27 and TRBJ1-5, with D perhaps matching TRBD1 (6 bases). Germline V gives CDR1 MNHEY, CDR2 SMNVEV (reference sequence). The CDR3 has 14 residues. The V end lost 2 bases, the J end lost 4 bases, and 9 bases lay between the germline ends. The CDR3 DNA is TGTGCCAGCAGTTTAGCAGGGACAAATCAGCCCCAGCATTTT. Residues: CASSLAGTNQPQHF.

This clone has only a few counts. This rearrangement joins TRBV6-5 to TRBJ1-2; D gene uncertain. The germline gives CDR1 MNHEY, CDR2 SVGAGI. The CDR3 has 14 amino acids. Trimming stripped 0 bases from V and 5 bases from J, with 10 bases between. Written as DNA, the CDR3 is TGTGCCAGCAGTTACTCGAACAGTGGGTATGGCTACACCTTC. Its translation is CASSYSNSGYGYTF.

This chain links TRBV18 with TRBJ1-1; 8 bases match TRBD1. Germline loops: CDR1 KGHSH, CDR2 LQKENI. The CDR3 spans 14 residues. V dropped 1 base and J dropped 7; count of bases not matched to a gene: 5. DNA of the CDR3: TGTGCCAGCTCACCACAAGGACAGGGCCTTGAAGCTTTCTTT. Protein product: CASSPQGQGLEAFF.

The V gene is TRBV7-2, the J gene TRBJ2-1; 8 nucleotides match TRBD2. Germline CDR1 and CDR2: SGHTA and FQGNSA. The CDR3 runs to 16 residues. The ends lost 4 bases at V and 0 bases at J; junction bases unmatched: 5. As DNA, the CDR3 is TGTGCCAGCAGCTACATAGCGGGGAACTCCTACAATGAGCAGTTCTTC. Residues: CASSYIAGNSYNEQFF.

This clone has only a few counts. The chain is built from TRBV12-5 and TRBJ2-3; TRBD1 aligns across 7 bases. The CDR3 consists of 13 residues. Trimming at V came to 7 bases and at J to 3 bases, leaving 4 bases not matched to a gene. Germline V gene lookup returns CDR1 LGHNT and CDR2 FRNRAP. In DNA form, the CDR3 reads TGTGCTAGTGCGGACAGGAGTACAGATACGCAGTATTTT. This gives the protein CASADRSTDTQYF.

This clone occurred a few times. The chain recombines TRBV19 with TRBJ1-2, with D perhaps matching TRBD1 (6 bases). The germline V and J ends were trimmed by 6 bases and 4 bases, with 15 bases remaining between them. The germline CDR1 and CDR2 sequences are LNHDA and SQIVND (reference sequence). The CDR3 spans 14 residues. This chain's CDR3 is CASRPAGAPYGYTF. The CDR3 bases are TGTGCCAGTAGACCCGCGGGGGCGCCCTATGGCTACACCTTC.

For this clone: The identical CDR3 is also encoded by other nucleotide sequences in the sample. J is TRBJ1-1 and V is TRBV28; 9 bases are shared with TRBD1. This CDR3 is built from 15 residues. Germline V gene lookup returns CDR1 MDHEN and CDR2 SYDVKM. V gave up 5 bases and J gave up 9 bases; unmatched junction bases: 13. The CDR3 bases are TGTGCCAGCAGTCCAAACGGGGACAGGGCGCGTCAAGCTTTCTTT. Residues: CASSPNGDRARQAFF. The variable domain in full, completed from reference TRBV28 and TRBJ1-1, reads DVKVTQSSRYLVKRTGEKVFLECVQDMDHENMFWYRQDPGLGLRLIYFSYDVKMKEKGDIPEGYSVSREKKERFSLILESASTNQTSMYLCASSPNGDRARQAFFGQGTRLTVV.

The rearrangement joins TRBV6-5 to TRBJ1-4, with D hard to call. From germline, CDR1 is MNHEY and CDR2 SVGAGI. Between the trimmed V and J ends, which lost 0 bases and 0 bases, there was a span of 5 bases. CDR3 length: 15 amino acids. The CDR3 DNA sequence: TGTGCCAGCAGTTACTCCGAGCCAACTAATGAAAAACTGTTTTTT. Protein product: CASSYSEPTNEKLFF.

This clone was found a few times. The rearrangement joins TRBV6-5 to TRBJ2-1; TRBD2 aligns across 11 bases. The CDR3 contains 15 residues. Germline V lookup: CDR1 MNHEY, CDR2 SVGAGI. Trimming took 7 bases from V and 5 from J; bases not matched to a gene: 7. CDR3 sequence: CASNLAGGLHNEQFF. CDR3 nucleotide sequence: TGTGCCAGCAATCTAGCGGGAGGTCTCCACAATGAGCAGTTCTTC.

The CDR3 nucleotides read TGTGCCAGCAGTTTACCTGGGCTCGCGGGTGGCACTGAAGCTTTCTTT. Protein product: CASSLPGLAGGTEAFF. The chain is built from TRBV28 and TRBJ1-1; no clear D gene. V lost 2 bases and J 4 bases, leaving 17 bases between the germline ends. Germline CDR1 reads MDHEN; CDR2 reads SYDVKM. This CDR3 has 16 amino acids.

This chain connects TRBV12-5 to TRBJ2-3; TRBD2 matches 14 bases. The germline V gene has CDR1 LGHNT and CDR2 FRNRAP. This CDR3 comprises 17 residues. Trimming took 9 bases from V and 0 from J; bases not matched to a gene: 8. The DNA for the CDR3 is TGTGCTAGCCCGGGACTAGCGGGGGACGTTAGCACAGATACGCAGTATTTT. Translation gives CASPGLAGDVSTDTQYF.

This clone was seen only a few times. The chain links TRBV7-9 to TRBJ2-4, with 9 bases matching TRBD1. CDR3 length equals 16 residues. J gave up 0 bases and V 5 bases, and 5 bases lay outside the gene matches. Germline V CDR1 and CDR2: SEHNR, FQNEAQ (reference sequence). CDR3 bases: TGTGCCAGCAGCCCCGGGACAGGGCTAGCCAAAAACATTCAGTACTTC. Its protein is CASSPGTGLAKNIQYF.

The V gene is TRBV11-2, the J gene TRBJ2-4, with D tentatively TRBD2 (5 bases). Trimming removed 0 bases at V and 6 bases at J, with 12 bases between. Germline V gives CDR1 SGHAT, CDR2 FQNNGV. CDR3 size: 15 residues. CDR3: CASSLDLTGLNIQYF. DNA of the CDR3: TGTGCCAGCAGCTTAGACCTAACCGGACTAAACATTCAGTACTTC.

The chain has TRBV5-1 and TRBJ1-1; the D gene is possibly TRBD1 (6 bases). Trimming removed 0 bases at V and 1 base at J, with 10 bases between. CDR1 SGHRS and CDR2 YFSETQ come from the germline V gene. The CDR3 consists of 15 residues. CDR3 sequence: CASSLGGLRNTEAFF. CDR3 coding DNA: TGCGCCAGCAGCTTGGGGGGGCTACGGAACACTGAAGCTTTCTTT.

This chain joins TRBV6-6 and TRBJ2-7; D call uncertain. Trimming pared 0 bases from V and 1 base from J, leaving 10 bases between. This CDR3 has 15 residues. Germline lookup yields CDR1 MNHNY and CDR2 SVGAGI (reference sequence). The CDR3 reads CASSYSPDISYEQYF. CDR3 DNA sequence: TGTGCCAGCAGTTACTCGCCTGACATATCCTACGAGCAGTACTTC.

The table lists this clone with a few counts. The rearrangement joins TRBV7-9 to TRBJ2-1, with 8 bases fitting TRBD2. Germline lookup yields CDR1 SEHNR and CDR2 FQNEAQ (reference sequence). This CDR3 comprises 16 residues. The trim removed 1 base at V and 4 bases at J, leaving 6 bases unmatched. DNA for the CDR3: TGTGCCAGCAGCTTAGGAGGCGGGGGGCTTTACAATGAGCAGTTCTTC. Residues: CASSLGGGGLYNEQFF.

This clone has a handful of counts. The chain has TRBV6-6 and TRBJ2-2; 8 nucleotides agree with TRBD1. Looked up from germline, CDR1 is MNHNY and CDR2 is SVGAGI (reference sequence). The CDR3 consists of 15 residues. Trimming took 1 base from V and 7 from J; bases not matched to a gene: 5. The CDR3 DNA reads TGTGCCAGCAGTTACTTGGAACAGGGGGACGGGGAGCTGTTTTTT. Translation gives CASSYLEQGDGELFF.

In the case of this clone: An end of the junction does not agree with germline; a read error may underlie this. This chain links TRBV5-4 with TRBJ2-7; no clear D. The CDR3 totals 12 residues. CDR1 SGHNT and CDR2 YYREEE come from the germline V gene (reference sequence). CDR3: CASSPYLKEFTF. DNA for the CDR3: TGTGCCAGCAGCCCCTACCTCAAGGAGTTCACCTTC.

This clone was seen many times. The chain joins TRBV29-1 to TRBJ2-2, with 7 bases matching TRBD2. CDR1 and CDR2 (germline): SQVTM, ANQGSEA. V gave up 1 base and J gave up 2 bases; unmatched junction bases: 1. This CDR3 comprises 14 residues. CDR3 coding DNA: TGCAGCGTTGAAGGCGGGGGTAACACCGGGGAGCTGTTTTTT. Residues: CSVEGGGNTGELFF.

The chain uses TRBV9 and TRBJ1-3, with a weak D call TRBD1 (5 bases). V was clipped by 3 bases and J by 0 bases, with 10 bases between them. Germline CDR1 is SGDLS and CDR2 is YYNGEE. The CDR3 contains 15 residues. CDR3 nucleotides: TGTGCCAGCAGCGCCTCGACAGCCTCTGGAAACACCATATATTTT. The encoded protein is CASSASTASGNTIYF.

This clone was counted a few times. V is TRBV5-1 and J is TRBJ2-1; TRBD2 might be the D (5 bases). V dropped 3 bases and J dropped 6 bases, with 16 bases sitting between them. CDR1 and CDR2 from the germline V gene are SGHRS and YFSETQ. This CDR3 is 15 amino acids long. The CDR3 region has the DNA TGCGCCAGCAGCTCCCTGAAGGGAGTACGCAATGAGCAGTTCTTC. Its protein is CASSSLKGVRNEQFF.

The V gene is TRBV5-6, the J gene TRBJ2-1; 8 bases align to TRBD1. This CDR3 is 15 amino acids long. V shed 2 bases and J 5 bases; nucleotides not matched to a gene: 6. Germline values: CDR1 SGHDT, CDR2 YYEEEE. CDR3 protein: CASSLSGQGNNEQFF. Here the CDR3 DNA reads TGTGCCAGCAGCTTAAGTGGACAGGGAAACAATGAGCAGTTCTTC.

In its sample, this clone was seen a few times. The J gene is TRBJ1-6, the V gene TRBV6-5, with a weak D call TRBD1 (5 bases). Germline loops: CDR1 MNHEY, CDR2 SVGAGI. V was pared by 6 bases and J by 8 bases, with 14 bases between. The CDR3 loop spans 14 amino acids. The CDR3 DNA follows: TGTGCCAGCAGCCTGACACCCAGGGATTCACCCCTCCACTTT. Encoded protein: CASSLTPRDSPLHF.

The chain couples TRBV28 to TRBJ2-7; no definite D call. V shed 3 bases and J shed 5 bases, with 20 bases lying between them. The CDR3 is made up of 16 amino acids. Germline V gene data show CDR1 as MDHEN and CDR2 as SYDVKM. The chain's CDR3 is CASSFLRKWVRNEQYF. The CDR3 DNA reads as TGTGCCAGCAGTTTTCTAAGGAAATGGGTCAGGAACGAGCAGTACTTC.

V gene TRBV7-9 combines with J gene TRBJ1-2; D is unresolved. There are 12 residues in the CDR3. V was trimmed by 0 bases and J by 5 bases, leaving 4 bases between them. Germline CDR1 SEHNR, CDR2 FQNEAQ (reference sequence). Here the CDR3 DNA reads TGTGCCAGCAGCTTAGCTCCGTATGGCTACACCTTC. Translating gives CASSLAPYGYTF.

The chain is built from TRBV11-2 and TRBJ1-4; maybe TRBD1 (5 bases). V was trimmed by 6 bases and J by 7 bases, leaving 9 bases between them. The CDR3 is 12 residues long. The V gene's germline CDR1 is SGHAT and CDR2 FQNNGV. CDR3 amino acids: CASRGRGEKLFF. For the CDR3, the DNA is TGTGCCAGCAGGGGGCGCGGTGAAAAACTGTTTTTT.

This rearrangement joins TRBV6-6 to TRBJ2-7; D remains ambiguous. CDR1 and CDR2 from the germline V gene are MNHNY and SVGAGI (reference sequence). The CDR3 runs to 12 residues. V was shortened by 8 bases and J by 3 bases, with 11 bases between the two germline ends. In nucleotides, the CDR3 is TGTGCCAGCGTCGGTCCGGGCTACGAGCAGTACTTC. Amino acids: CASVGPGYEQYF.

A few counts support this clone. The V and J genes are TRBV18 and TRBJ1-4; 8 bases fit TRBD1. Germline V gives CDR1 KGHSH, CDR2 LQKENI. The CDR3 has 14 residues. J gave up 13 bases and V 2 bases, and 9 bases lay outside the gene matches. CDR3 residues: CASSPSRGQGGLFF. The CDR3 DNA follows: TGTGCCAGCTCACCAAGTCGAGGACAGGGTGGACTGTTTTTT.